This T cell receptor (beta chain) was captured by sequencing in a study of T cell repertoires in cytomegalovirus infection. Study summary: It was recently identified HLA-C-restricted and well-studied HLA-B-restricted CMV epitopes that the study used. CMV infection plus the matching HLA type was flagged by public TCR beta signatures. Notes on the study in general: CMV carriers with the relevant HLA were identified by cumulative public TCR beta family frequency. Ex vivo responses were dominated by HLA-C-restricted CMV-specific TCR beta clonotypes.

TCRdb re-analysed the reads in MiXCR, keeping a single row per CDR3 protein. In the table there are roughly 990,000 distinct CDR3 sequences, 30% to 40% of which are singletons. The CDR3 is 15 residues long. V was cut by 3 bases and J by 7 bases, with 18 bases left in between. Germline CDR1 reads LNHDA; CDR2 reads SQIVND (reference sequence). This clonotype showed up many times. What it recognizes is unknown. This sequence originates from a human donor in good health (CMV status not recorded). Some clones in this sample may be carry-over from other donors' samples. The chain links TRBV19 to TRBJ1-2, with TRBD1 as a possible D gene (5 bases). The sequencing here drew on cultured CD8+ T cells from PBMCs, taken from culture after CMV antigen stimulation. This CDR3 is CASSIVLAGRLGYTF. The CDR3 bases are TGTGCCAGTAGTATTGTGTTGGCAGGGAGGCTTGGCTACACCTTC.